This TCR beta chain was sequenced in a study of blood T cell repertoires in COVID-19. Study-wide background: The United States, Italy and Spain supplied acute and convalescent COVID-19 samples. T cells, B-cell-depleted T cells, or PBMCs supplied cDNA or gDNA.

This clone was picked up a small number of times. Study processing details: Amplification with reference gene primers provided the estimates of nucleated cell counts. Measured with immunoSEQ multiplex PCR; TCRdb has only the in-frame clones, and not every one. Clone size and V and J calls were adopted from that table, with D and trimming inferred from the DNA. The sample gives a few hundred thousand clones, approximately 82% of which show up once; 5% is in the top ten. Input material: PBMCs or T cells enriched from blood (not recorded which). The source of this sequence is a man aged 35 to 55 who had been exposed to COVID-19.

CDR3 DNA: TGTGCCAGCAGCTTAGATAAAGGCGGTGACGAGCAGTACTTC. This gives the protein CASSLDKGGDEQYF. The chain recombines TRBV7-2 with TRBJ2-7; no clear D. This CDR3 spans 14 amino acids. V shed 1 base and J shed 5 bases, with 12 bases lying between them. CDR1 and CDR2 from the germline V gene are SGHTA and FQGNSA.